These 15 T cell receptor beta chains were all obtained from the same sample, sequenced in a study of cytomegalovirus exposure and HLA in healthy donors. Amplification used 60 Vbeta primers and 13 Jbeta primers. Sequencing was performed with immunoSEQ multiplex PCR; in TCRdb, only in-frame clones are kept and a portion is missing. Of about 170,000 clones listed, about 85% are singletons. The specimen was PBMCs. The origin of the receptors is a man younger than 30 in good health and CMV-seropositive.

The CDR3 DNA reads TGTGCCAGCAGCCGCTGGGGCTTGAACACCGGGGAGCTGTTTTTT. Its translation: CASSRWGLNTGELFF. This chain links TRBV7-2 with TRBJ2-2, with D perhaps matching TRBD1 (5 bases). V was pared by 5 bases and J by 1 base, with 11 bases between. This CDR3 has 15 residues. Germline V gene sequence: CDR1 SGHTA, CDR2 FQGNSA.

The rearrangement uses TRBV27 and TRBJ2-7; 10 nucleotides align to TRBD2. V gave up 3 bases and J gave up 0 bases; unmatched junction bases: 5. The germline gives CDR1 MNHEY, CDR2 SMNVEV (reference sequence). The CDR3 consists of 16 residues. CDR3 sequence: CASSLGGLASSYEQYF. CDR3 nucleotides: TGTGCCAGCAGTTTGGGGGGACTAGCGAGCTCCTACGAGCAGTACTTC.

The chain joins TRBV25-1 to TRBJ1-2; 9 bases line up with TRBD1. V trimming: 9 bases; J trimming: 8 bases; junction bases outside the gene matches: 10. This CDR3 is built from 13 residues. Looked up from germline, CDR1 is MGHDK and CDR2 is SYGVNS. The CDR3 DNA is TGTGCCAGTTTAGCACAGGGGGCGTGGGGCTACACCTTC. Translating gives CASLAQGAWGYTF.

The chain recombines TRBV30 with TRBJ1-2; D gene ambiguous. In germline, CDR1 is GTSNPN, CDR2 SVGIG (reference sequence). This CDR3 has 12 residues. V lost 2 bases and J lost 8, with 12 bases in between. CDR3 amino acids: CAWSRVKVGYTF. In DNA form, the CDR3 reads TGTGCCTGGAGTCGGGTGAAGGTCGGCTACACCTTC.

This clone was counted only a few times. V usage is TRBV9 and J usage is TRBJ1-2, with 7 nucleotides matching TRBD1. The V gene end was trimmed by 4 bases and the J gene end by 4 bases; junction bases not matched to a gene: 7. The CDR3 totals 14 residues. Germline V CDR1 and CDR2: SGDLS, YYNGEE. The CDR3 bases are TGTGCCAGCAGCTCAAGACAGGGTAGCTATGGCTACACCTTC. Encoded protein: CASSSRQGSYGYTF.

This sequence joins TRBV5-1 and TRBJ2-1, with 7 bases aligning to TRBD1. The germline V gene encodes CDR1 SGHRS and CDR2 YFSETQ. This CDR3 is 14 amino acids long. V was pared by 7 bases and J by 2 bases, with 6 bases of the junction left unmatched. This CDR3 is CASVRDSTYNEQFF. The CDR3 DNA follows: TGCGCCAGCGTCCGGGACAGCACCTACAATGAGCAGTTCTTC.

The chain employs TRBV5-6 and TRBJ1-2, with a tentative D call TRBD1 (5 bases). The V gene lost 4 bases and the J gene lost 4 bases, with 20 bases spanning the gap. CDR3 length: 16 amino acids. Germline loops: CDR1 SGHDT, CDR2 YYEEEE. The CDR3, as DNA: TGTGCCAGCAGCCCCCTTGGCAGGGCCGGCGGCTATGGCTACACCTTC. Amino acid sequence: CASSPLGRAGGYGYTF.

This clone has just a few counts. The rearrangement uses TRBV6-6 and TRBJ2-5; 7 bases fit TRBD1. This CDR3 spans 15 amino acids. With 6 bases clipped from V and 6 bases from J, the junction kept 13 bases outside the gene matches. The germline V gene encodes CDR1 MNHNY and CDR2 SVGAGI (reference sequence). The CDR3: CASRDIQGMGKTQYF. The DNA for the CDR3 is TGTGCCAGCAGGGATATACAGGGGATGGGAAAGACCCAGTACTTC.

This sequence joins TRBV9 and TRBJ1-1; 8 bases line up with TRBD1. The germline CDR1 and CDR2 sequences are SGDLS and YYNGEE. The V and J ends lost 3 bases and 0 bases, in that order; junction bases with no gene match: 7. The CDR3 consists of 16 residues. DNA of the CDR3: TGTGCCAGCAGCGAATACCGGGACAGGCTGAACACTGAAGCTTTCTTT. Its translation is CASSEYRDRLNTEAFF.

Details on this clone: The junction departs from the called germline gene at one end, perhaps through a read error. The chain joins TRBV6-5 to TRBJ2-1, with TRBD1 matching over 7 bases. The CDR3 has 13 amino acids. Germline CDR1 is MNHEY and CDR2 is SVGAGI. CDR3 nucleotide sequence: TGTGCCAGCAGTTGGACAGGATACAATGAGCGGTTCTTC. This codes for CASSWTGYNERFF.

The chain carries TRBV19 and TRBJ1-1, with D unresolved. This CDR3 contains 15 residues. Trimming shortened V by 1 base and J by 1 base, and 10 bases separated the two germline ends. Per germline, CDR1 LNHDA and CDR2 SQIVND (reference sequence). The CDR3 loop reads CASSIVGEKNTEAFF. In nucleotides, the CDR3 is TGTGCCAGTAGTATAGTCGGGGAAAAGAACACTGAAGCTTTCTTT.

J is TRBJ1-2 and V is TRBV4-3; 8 nucleotides line up with TRBD1. The CDR3 is made up of 14 amino acids. CDR1 is LGHNA, CDR2 YSLEER, per germline. V dropped 6 bases and J dropped 6; count of bases not matched to a gene: 9. The CDR3 spells CASRRTGRKNGYTF. CDR3 coding DNA: TGCGCCAGCAGGAGGACAGGGAGAAAGAATGGCTACACCTTC.

This clone came up a few times. The chain links TRBV11-2 to TRBJ2-2; perhaps TRBD2 as D (6 bases). This CDR3 comprises 16 residues. Germline loops: CDR1 SGHAT, CDR2 FQNNGV. Trimming cost V 4 bases and J 3 bases, with 15 bases left between them. The CDR3 region is CASSSPRGAHTGELFF. CDR3 nucleotide sequence: TGTGCCAGCAGCTCCCCCCGCGGGGCCCACACCGGGGAGCTGTTTTTT.

The chain couples TRBV7-2 to TRBJ2-7, with D possibly matching TRBD2 (7 bases). The CDR3 is 14 amino acids. V lost 5 bases, J lost 3 bases, and 14 bases lay in between. In germline, CDR1 is SGHTA, CDR2 FQGNSA. DNA of the CDR3: TGTGCCAGCAGCCTAAGGGGGGGCCACTACGAGCAGTACTTC. It codes for CASSLRGGHYEQYF. Together with reference TRBV7-2 and TRBJ2-7, the CDR3 gives the full variable domain: GAGVSQSPSNKVTEKGKDVELRCDPISGHTALYWYRQSLGQGLEFLIYFQGNSAPDKSGLPSDRFSAERTGGSVSTLTIQRTQQEDSAVYLCASSLRGGHYEQYFGPGTRLTVT.

The chain links TRBV6-5 to TRBJ2-7; tentative D call: TRBD1 (5 bases). The CDR3 is 13 amino acids. Trimming cost V 5 bases and J 1 base, with 9 bases left between them. Germline CDR1 is MNHEY and CDR2 is SVGAGI. This CDR3 reads CASSPQGSYEQYF. CDR3 coding DNA: TGTGCCAGCAGTCCCCAGGGATCCTACGAGCAGTACTTC.